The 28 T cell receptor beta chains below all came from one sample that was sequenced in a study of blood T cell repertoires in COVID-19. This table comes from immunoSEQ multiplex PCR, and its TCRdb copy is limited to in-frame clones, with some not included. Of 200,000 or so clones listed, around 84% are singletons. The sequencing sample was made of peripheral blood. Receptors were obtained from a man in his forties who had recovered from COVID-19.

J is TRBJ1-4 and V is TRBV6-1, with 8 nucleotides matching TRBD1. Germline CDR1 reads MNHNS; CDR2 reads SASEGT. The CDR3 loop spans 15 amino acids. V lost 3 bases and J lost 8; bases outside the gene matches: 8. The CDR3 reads CASSDRTGRGEKLFF. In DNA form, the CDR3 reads TGTGCCAGCAGTGACCGGACAGGGAGAGGGGAAAAACTGTTTTTT.

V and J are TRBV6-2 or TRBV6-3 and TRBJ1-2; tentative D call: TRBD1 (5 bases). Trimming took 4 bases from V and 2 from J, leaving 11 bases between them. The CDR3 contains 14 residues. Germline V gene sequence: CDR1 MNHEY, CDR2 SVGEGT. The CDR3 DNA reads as TGTGCCAGCAGTTCCTCGGGGGGAAACTATGGCTACACCTTC. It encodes CASSSSGGNYGYTF.

Here the CDR3 DNA reads TGTGCCAGCAGCACCAGGGGACGGCTAGCCAAAAACATTCAGTACTTC. It yields the protein CASSTRGRLAKNIQYF. The gene calls are TRBV21-1 and TRBJ2-4; the listed D gene, TRBD1, was not tested against the DNA. TRBV21-1 is a pseudogene segment. This CDR3 is built from 16 residues.

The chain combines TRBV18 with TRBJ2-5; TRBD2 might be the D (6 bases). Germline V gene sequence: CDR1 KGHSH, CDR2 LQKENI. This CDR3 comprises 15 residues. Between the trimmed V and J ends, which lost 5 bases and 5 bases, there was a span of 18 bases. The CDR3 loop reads CASSWEAGGMETQYF. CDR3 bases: TGTGCCAGCTCATGGGAAGCGGGCGGGATGGAGACCCAGTACTTC.

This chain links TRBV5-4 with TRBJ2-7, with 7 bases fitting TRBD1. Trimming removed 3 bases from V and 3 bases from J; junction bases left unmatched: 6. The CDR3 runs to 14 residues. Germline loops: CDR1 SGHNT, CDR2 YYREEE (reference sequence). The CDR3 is CASSWGTDLYEQYF. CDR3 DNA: TGTGCCAGCAGCTGGGGGACAGACCTCTACGAGCAGTACTTC.

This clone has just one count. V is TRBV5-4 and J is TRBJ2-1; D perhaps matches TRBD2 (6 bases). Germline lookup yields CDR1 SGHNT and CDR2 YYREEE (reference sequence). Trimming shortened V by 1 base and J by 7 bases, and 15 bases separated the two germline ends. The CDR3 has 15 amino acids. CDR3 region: CASSLRRDLGNEQFF. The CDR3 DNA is TGTGCCAGCAGCTTGAGGCGGGACCTGGGAAATGAGCAGTTCTTC.

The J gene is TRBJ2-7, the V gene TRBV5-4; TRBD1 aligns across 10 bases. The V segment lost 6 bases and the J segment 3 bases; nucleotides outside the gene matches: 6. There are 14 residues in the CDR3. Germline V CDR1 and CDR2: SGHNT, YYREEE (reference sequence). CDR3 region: CASNMDRGFYEQYF. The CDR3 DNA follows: TGTGCCAGCAACATGGACAGGGGGTTCTACGAGCAGTACTTC. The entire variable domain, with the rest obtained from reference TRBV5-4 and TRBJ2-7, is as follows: ETGVTQSPTHLIKTRGQQVTLRCSSQSGHNTVSWYQQALGQGPQFIFQYYREEENGRGNFPPRFSGLQFPNYSSELNVNALELDDSALYLCASNMDRGFYEQYFGPGTRLTVT.

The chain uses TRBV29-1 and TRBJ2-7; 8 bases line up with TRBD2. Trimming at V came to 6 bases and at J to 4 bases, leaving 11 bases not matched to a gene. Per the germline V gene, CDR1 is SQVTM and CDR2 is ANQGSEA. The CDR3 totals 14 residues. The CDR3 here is CSVLAGLAAYEQYF. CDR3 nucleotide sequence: TGCAGCGTGTTAGCGGGGCTAGCCGCTTACGAGCAGTACTTC.

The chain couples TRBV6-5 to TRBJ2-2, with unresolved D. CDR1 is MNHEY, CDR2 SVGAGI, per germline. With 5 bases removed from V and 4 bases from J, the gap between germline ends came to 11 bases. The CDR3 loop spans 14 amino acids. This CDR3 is CASSRSQRTGELFF. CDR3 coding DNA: TGTGCCAGCAGTCGTTCACAACGCACCGGGGAGCTGTTTTTT.

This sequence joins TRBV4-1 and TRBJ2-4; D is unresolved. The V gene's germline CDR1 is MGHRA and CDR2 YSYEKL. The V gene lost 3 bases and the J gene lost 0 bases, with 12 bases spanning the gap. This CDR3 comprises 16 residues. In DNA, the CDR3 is TGCGCCAGCAGCCAGGTACCAGTCCTAGCCAAAAACATTCAGTACTTC. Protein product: CASSQVPVLAKNIQYF.

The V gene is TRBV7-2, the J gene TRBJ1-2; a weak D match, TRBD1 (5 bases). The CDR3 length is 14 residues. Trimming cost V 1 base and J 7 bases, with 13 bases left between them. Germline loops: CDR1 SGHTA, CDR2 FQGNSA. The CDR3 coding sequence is TGTGCCAGCAGCTTAGGGGGTCGGCAGGGTGGCTACACCTTC. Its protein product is CASSLGGRQGGYTF.

In DNA form, the CDR3 reads TGTGCCAGCTCACCGGACCGGGACAGGGATACGCAGTATTTT. Translating it yields CASSPDRDRDTQYF. The rearrangement links TRBV18 to TRBJ2-3, with 8 bases that match TRBD1. The V segment lost 3 bases and the J segment 6 bases; nucleotides outside the gene matches: 5. The CDR3 runs 14 residues. The germline gives CDR1 KGHSH, CDR2 LQKENI. Supplemented by reference TRBV18 and TRBJ2-3, the full variable domain reads NAGVMQNPRHLVRRRGQEARLRCSPMKGHSHVYWYRQLPEEGLKFMVYLQKENIIDESGMPKERFSAEFPKEGPSILRIQQVVRGDSAAYFCASSPDRDRDTQYFGPGTRLTVL.

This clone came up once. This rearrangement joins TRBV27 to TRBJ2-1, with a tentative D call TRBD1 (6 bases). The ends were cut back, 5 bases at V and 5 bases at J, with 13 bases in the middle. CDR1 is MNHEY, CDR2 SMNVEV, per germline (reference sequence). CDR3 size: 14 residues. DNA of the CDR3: TGTGCCAGCAGTAAACCGGACAGAAACAATGAGCAGTTCTTC. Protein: CASSKPDRNNEQFF.

The CDR3 nucleotides are TGTGCCAGCAGCCCTAAAAGCGGAAGCTACAATGAGCAGTTCTTC. Its protein product is CASSPKSGSYNEQFF. The V call is TRBV7-2, the J call TRBJ2-1, with a tentative D call TRBD2 (5 bases). The CDR3 loop spans 15 amino acids. Germline assignment: CDR1 SGHTA and CDR2 FQGNSA. The V and J ends lost 5 bases and 3 bases respectively, with 14 bases between them. Full variable domain (rest looked up from reference TRBV7-2 and TRBJ2-1): GAGVSQSPSNKVTEKGKDVELRCDPISGHTALYWYRQSLGQGLEFLIYFQGNSAPDKSGLPSDRFSAERTGGSVSTLTIQRTQQEDSAVYLCASSPKSGSYNEQFFGPGTRLTVL.

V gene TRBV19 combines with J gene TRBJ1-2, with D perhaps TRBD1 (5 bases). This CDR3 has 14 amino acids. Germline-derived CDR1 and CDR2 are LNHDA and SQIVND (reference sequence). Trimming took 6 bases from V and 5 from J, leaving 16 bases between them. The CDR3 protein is CASSPSGVRYGYTF. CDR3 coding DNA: TGTGCCAGTAGCCCTTCGGGGGTTCGATATGGCTACACCTTC.

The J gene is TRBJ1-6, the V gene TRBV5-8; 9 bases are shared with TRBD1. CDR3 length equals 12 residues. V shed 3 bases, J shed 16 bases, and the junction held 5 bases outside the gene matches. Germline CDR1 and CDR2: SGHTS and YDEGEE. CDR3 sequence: CASSYGGTGLHF. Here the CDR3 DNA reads TGTGCCAGCAGCTACGGCGGGACAGGGCTCCACTTT. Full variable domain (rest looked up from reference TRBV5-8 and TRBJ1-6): EAGVTQSPTHLIKTRGQQATLRCSPISGHTSVYWYQQALGLGLQFLLWYDEGEERNRGNFPPRFSGRQFPNYSSELNVNALELEDSALYLCASSYGGTGLHFGNGTRLTVT.

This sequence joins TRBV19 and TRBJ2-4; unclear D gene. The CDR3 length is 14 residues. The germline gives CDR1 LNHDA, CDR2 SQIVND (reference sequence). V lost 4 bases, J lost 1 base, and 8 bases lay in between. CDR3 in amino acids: CASSTEWAKNIQYF. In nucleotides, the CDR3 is TGTGCCAGTAGTACGGAGTGGGCCAAAAACATTCAGTACTTC.

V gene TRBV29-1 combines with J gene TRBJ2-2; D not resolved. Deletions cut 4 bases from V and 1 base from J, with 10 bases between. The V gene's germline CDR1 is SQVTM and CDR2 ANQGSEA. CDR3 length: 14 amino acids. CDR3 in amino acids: CSVAGLLNTGELFF. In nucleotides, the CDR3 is TGCAGCGTTGCCGGTCTACTGAACACCGGGGAGCTGTTTTTT.

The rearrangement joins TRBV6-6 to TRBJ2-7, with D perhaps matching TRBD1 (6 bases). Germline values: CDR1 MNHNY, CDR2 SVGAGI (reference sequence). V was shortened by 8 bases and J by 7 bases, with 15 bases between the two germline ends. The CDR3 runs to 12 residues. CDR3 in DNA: TGTGCCAGCCGCCCAGGGGTTGGGGAGCAGTACTTC. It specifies CASRPGVGEQYF.

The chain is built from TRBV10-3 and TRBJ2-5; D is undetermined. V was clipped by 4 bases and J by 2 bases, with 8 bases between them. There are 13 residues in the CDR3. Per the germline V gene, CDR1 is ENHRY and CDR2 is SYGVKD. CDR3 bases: TGTGCCATCAGTGGTCAGTCACAAGAGACCCAGTACTTC. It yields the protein CAISGQSQETQYF.

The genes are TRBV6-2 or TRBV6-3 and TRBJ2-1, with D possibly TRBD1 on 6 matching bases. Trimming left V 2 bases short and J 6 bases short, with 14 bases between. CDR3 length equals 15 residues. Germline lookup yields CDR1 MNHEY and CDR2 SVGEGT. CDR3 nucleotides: TGTGCCAGCAGTTACGGACAGATAGCCTCCAATGAGCAGTTCTTC. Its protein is CASSYGQIASNEQFF.

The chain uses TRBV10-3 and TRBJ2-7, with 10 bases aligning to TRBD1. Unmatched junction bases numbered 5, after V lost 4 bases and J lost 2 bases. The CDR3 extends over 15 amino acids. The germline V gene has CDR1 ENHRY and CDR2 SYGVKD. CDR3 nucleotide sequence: TGTGCCATCAGTGGCCGACAGGGGGCCCCCTACGAGCAGTACTTC. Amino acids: CAISGRQGAPYEQYF.

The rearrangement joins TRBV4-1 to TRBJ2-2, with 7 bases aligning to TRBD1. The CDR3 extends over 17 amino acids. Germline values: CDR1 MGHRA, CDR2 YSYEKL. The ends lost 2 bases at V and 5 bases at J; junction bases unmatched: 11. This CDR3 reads CASSQYRTGVGTGELFF. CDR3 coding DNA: TGCGCCAGCAGCCAATACCGAACAGGGGTAGGGACCGGGGAGCTGTTTTTT.

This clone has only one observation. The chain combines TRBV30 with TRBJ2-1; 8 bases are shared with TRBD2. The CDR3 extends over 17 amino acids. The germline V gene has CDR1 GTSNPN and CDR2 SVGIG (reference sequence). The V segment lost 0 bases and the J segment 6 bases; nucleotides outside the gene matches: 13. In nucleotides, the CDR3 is TGTGCCTGGAGTGTACCCGGGACTAGTATTCGGGCCAATGAGCAGTTCTTC. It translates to CAWSVPGTSIRANEQFF. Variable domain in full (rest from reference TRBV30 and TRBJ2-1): SQTIHQWPATLVQPVGSPLSLECTVEGTSNPNLYWYRQAAGRGLQLLFYSVGIGQISSEVPQNLSASRPQDRQFILSSKKLLLSDSGFYLCAWSVPGTSIRANEQFFGPGTRLTVL.

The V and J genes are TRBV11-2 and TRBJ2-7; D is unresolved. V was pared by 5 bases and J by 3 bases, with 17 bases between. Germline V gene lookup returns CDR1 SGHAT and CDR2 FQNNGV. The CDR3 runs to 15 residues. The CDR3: CASSLRVEAFYEQYF. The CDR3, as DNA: TGTGCCAGCAGCCTCCGTGTCGAAGCCTTCTACGAGCAGTACTTC.

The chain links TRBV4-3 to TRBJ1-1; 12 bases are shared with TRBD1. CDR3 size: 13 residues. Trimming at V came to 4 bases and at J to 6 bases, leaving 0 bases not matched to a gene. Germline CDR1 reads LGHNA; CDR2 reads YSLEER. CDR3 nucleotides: TGCGCCAGCAGCCGGGACAGGGGGCCTGAAGCTTTCTTT. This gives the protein CASSRDRGPEAFF.

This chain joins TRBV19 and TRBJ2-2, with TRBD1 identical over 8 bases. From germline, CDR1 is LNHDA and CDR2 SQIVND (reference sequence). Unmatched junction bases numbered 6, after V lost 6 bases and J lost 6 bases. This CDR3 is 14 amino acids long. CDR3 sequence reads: CASRQGVRSGELFF. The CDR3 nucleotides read TGTGCCAGTAGACAGGGGGTAAGGTCCGGGGAGCTGTTTTTT. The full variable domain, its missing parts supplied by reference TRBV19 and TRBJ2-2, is DGGITQSPKYLFRKEGQNVTLSCEQNLNHDAMYWYRQDPGQGLRLIYYSQIVNDFQKGDIAEGYSVSREKKESFPLTVTSAQKNPTAFYLCASRQGVRSGELFFGEGSRLTVL.

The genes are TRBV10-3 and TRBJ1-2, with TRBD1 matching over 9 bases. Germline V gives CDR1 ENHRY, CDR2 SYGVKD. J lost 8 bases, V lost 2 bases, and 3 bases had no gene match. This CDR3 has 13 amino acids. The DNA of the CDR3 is TGTGCCATCAGTGAGGGGGACAGGGTCGGCTACACCTTC. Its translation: CAISEGDRVGYTF.